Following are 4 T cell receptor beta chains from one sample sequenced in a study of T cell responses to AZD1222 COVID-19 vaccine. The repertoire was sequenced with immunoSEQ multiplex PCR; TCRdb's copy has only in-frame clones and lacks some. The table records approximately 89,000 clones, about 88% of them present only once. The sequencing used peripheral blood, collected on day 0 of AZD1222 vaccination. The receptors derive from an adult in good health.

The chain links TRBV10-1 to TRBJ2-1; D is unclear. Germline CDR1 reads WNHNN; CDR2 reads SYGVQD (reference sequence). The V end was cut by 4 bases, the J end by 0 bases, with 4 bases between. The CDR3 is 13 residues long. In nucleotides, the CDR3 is TGCGCCAGCAGTGGGGACTCCTACAATGAGCAGTTCTTC. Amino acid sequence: CASSGDSYNEQFF.

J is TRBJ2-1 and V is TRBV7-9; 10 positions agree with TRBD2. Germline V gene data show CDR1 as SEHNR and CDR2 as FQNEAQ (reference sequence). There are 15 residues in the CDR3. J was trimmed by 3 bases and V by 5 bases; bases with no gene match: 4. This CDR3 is CASSLGLAVYNEQFF. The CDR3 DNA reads TGTGCCAGCAGCCTCGGACTAGCGGTCTACAATGAGCAGTTCTTC. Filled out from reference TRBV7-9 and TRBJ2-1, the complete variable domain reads DTGVSQNPRHKITKRGQNVTFRCDPISEHNRLYWYRQTLGQGPEFLTYFQNEAQLEKSRLLSDRFSAERPKGSFSTLEIQRTEQGDSAMYLCASSLGLAVYNEQFFGPGTRLTVL.

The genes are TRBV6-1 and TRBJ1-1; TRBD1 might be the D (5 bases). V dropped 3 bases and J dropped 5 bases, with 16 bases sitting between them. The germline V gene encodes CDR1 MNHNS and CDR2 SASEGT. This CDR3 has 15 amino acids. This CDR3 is CASSEGLGAITEAFF. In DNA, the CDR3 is TGTGCCAGCAGTGAGGGACTCGGCGCAATAACTGAAGCTTTCTTT.

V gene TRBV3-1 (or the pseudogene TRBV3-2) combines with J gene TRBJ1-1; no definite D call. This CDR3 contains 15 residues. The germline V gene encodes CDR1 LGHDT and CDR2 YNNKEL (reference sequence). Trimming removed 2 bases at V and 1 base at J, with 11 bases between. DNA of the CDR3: TGTGCCAGCAGCCAATACCGAATTGAGAACACTGAAGCTTTCTTT. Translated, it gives CASSQYRIENTEAFF.